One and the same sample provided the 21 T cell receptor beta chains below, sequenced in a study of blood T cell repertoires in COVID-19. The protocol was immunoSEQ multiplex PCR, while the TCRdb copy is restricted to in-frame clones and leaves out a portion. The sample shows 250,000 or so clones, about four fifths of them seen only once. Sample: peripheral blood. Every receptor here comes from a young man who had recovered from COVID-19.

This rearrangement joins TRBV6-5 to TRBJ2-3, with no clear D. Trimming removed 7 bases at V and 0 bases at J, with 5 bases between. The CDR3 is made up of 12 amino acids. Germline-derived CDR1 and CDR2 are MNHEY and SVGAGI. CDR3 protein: CASTLSTDTQYF. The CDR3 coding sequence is TGTGCCAGCACCCTCAGCACAGATACGCAGTATTTT.

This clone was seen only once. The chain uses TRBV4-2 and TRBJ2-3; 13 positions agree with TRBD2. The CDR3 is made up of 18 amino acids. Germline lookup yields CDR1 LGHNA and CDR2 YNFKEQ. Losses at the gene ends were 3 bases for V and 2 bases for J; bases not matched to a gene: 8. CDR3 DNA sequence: TGTGCCAGCAGCCATTCACTAGCGGGGGGGCCCGACACAGATACGCAGTATTTT. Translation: CASSHSLAGGPDTDTQYF.

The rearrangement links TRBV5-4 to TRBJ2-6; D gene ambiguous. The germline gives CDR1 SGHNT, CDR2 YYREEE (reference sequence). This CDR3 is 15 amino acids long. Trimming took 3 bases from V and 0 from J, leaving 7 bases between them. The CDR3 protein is CASSWALSGANVLTF. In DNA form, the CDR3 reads TGTGCCAGCAGCTGGGCCCTCTCTGGGGCCAACGTCCTGACTTTC.

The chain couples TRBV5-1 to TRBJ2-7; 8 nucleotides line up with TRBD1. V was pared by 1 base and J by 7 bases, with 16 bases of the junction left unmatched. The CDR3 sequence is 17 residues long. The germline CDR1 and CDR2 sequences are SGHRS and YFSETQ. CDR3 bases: TGCGCCAGCAGCTTGTCTTCGCTCTTTCAGGGGGCCCGGGAGCAGTACTTC. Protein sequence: CASSLSSLFQGAREQYF.

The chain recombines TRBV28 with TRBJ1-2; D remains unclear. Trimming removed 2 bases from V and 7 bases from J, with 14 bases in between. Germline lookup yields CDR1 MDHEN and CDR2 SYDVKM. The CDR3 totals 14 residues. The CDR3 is CASSLHTEGGGYTF. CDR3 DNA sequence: TGTGCCAGCAGTTTACACACAGAGGGTGGTGGCTACACCTTC.

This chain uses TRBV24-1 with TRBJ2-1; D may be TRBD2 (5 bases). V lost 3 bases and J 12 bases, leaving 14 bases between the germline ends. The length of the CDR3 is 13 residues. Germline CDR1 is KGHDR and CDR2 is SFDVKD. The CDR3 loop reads CATSDPTKRRQFF. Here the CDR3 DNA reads TGTGCCACCAGTGATCCCACGAAGCGGAGGCAGTTCTTC.

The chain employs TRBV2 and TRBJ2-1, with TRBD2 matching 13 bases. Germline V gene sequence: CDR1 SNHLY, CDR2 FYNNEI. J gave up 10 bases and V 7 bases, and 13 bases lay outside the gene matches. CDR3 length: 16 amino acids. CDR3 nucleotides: TGTGCCAGCACCTTAGGGACTAGCGGGACAGGAGGGGAGCAGTTCTTC. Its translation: CASTLGTSGTGGEQFF.

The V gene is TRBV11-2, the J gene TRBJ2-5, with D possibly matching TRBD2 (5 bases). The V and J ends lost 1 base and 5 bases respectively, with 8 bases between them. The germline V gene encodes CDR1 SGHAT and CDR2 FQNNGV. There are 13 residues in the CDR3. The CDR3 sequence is CASSLGAGETQYF. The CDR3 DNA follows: TGTGCCAGCAGCTTAGGGGCGGGCGAGACCCAGTACTTC.

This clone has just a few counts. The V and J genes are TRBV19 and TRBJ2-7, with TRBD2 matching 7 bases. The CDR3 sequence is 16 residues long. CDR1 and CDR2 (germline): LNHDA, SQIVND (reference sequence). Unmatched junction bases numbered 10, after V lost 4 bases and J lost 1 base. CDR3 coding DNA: TGTGCCAGTAGTAGGACAAGAGCGGGGCCTTCCTACGAGCAGTACTTC. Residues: CASSRTRAGPSYEQYF.

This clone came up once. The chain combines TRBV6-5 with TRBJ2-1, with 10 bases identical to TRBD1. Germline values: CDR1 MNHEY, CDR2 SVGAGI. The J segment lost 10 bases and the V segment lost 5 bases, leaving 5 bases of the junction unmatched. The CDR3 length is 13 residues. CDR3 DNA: TGTGCCAGCAGTCCCGACAGGGGGCAAGAGCAGTTCTTC. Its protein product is CASSPDRGQEQFF.

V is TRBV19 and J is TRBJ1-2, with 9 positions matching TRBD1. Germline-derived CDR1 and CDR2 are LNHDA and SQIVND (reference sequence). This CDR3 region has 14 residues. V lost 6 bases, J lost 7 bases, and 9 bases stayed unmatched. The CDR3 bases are TGTGCCAGTAGGCCACCGGGACAGGGAGTTGGCTACACCTTC. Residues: CASRPPGQGVGYTF.

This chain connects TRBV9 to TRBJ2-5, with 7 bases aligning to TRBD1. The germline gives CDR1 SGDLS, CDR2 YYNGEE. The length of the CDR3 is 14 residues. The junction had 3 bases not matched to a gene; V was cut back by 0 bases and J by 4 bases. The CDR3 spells CASSVEGAGETQYF. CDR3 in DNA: TGTGCCAGCAGCGTAGAGGGGGCAGGAGAGACCCAGTACTTC.

CDR3 nucleotides: TGTGCCAGCTCACCTGACCCGGGGGGTTACAATGAGCAGTTCTTC. Translating gives CASSPDPGGYNEQFF. V and J are TRBV18 and TRBJ2-1; TRBD2 matches 7 bases. The CDR3 loop spans 15 amino acids. CDR1 is KGHSH and CDR2 is LQKENI in the germline V gene. Losses at the gene ends were 3 bases for V and 4 bases for J; bases not matched to a gene: 6.

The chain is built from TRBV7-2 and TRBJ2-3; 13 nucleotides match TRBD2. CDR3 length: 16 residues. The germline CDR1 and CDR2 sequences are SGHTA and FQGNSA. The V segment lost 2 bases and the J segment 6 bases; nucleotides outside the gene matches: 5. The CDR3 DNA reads TGTGCCAGCAGCTTAACTAGCGGGGGGGCAAGGGATACGCAGTATTTT. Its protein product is CASSLTSGGARDTQYF.

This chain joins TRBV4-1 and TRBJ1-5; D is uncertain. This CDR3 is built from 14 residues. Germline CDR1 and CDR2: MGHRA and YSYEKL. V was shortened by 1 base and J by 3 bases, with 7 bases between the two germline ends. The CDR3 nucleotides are TGCGCCAGCAGCCAAGTCGGGGTCAATCAGCCCCAGCATTTT. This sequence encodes CASSQVGVNQPQHF.

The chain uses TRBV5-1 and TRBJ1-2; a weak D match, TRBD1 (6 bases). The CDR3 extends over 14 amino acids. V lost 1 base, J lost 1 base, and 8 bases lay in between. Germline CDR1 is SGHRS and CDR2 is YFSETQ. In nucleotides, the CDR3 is TGCGCCAGCAGCTTGAGGGGGGGTAACTATGGCTACACCTTC. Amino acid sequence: CASSLRGGNYGYTF. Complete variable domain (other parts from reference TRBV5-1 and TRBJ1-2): KAGVTQTPRYLIKTRGQQVTLSCSPISGHRSVSWYQQTPGQGLQFLFEYFSETQRNKGNFPGRFSGRQFSNSRSEMNVSTLELGDSALYLCASSLRGGNYGYTFGSGTRLTVV.

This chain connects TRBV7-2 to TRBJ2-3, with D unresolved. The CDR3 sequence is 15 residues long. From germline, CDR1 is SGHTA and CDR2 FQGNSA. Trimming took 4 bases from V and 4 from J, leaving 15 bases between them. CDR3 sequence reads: CASSSPAALADTQYF. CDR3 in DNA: TGTGCCAGCAGCTCCCCGGCGGCTCTCGCAGATACGCAGTATTTT.

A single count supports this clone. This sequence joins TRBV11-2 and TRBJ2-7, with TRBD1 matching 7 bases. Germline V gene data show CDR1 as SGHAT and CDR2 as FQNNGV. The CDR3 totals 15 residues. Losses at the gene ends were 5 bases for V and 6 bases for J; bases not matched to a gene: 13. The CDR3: CASSEPGGLSGEQYF. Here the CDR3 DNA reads TGTGCCAGCAGCGAACCAGGGGGTCTATCGGGCGAGCAGTACTTC.

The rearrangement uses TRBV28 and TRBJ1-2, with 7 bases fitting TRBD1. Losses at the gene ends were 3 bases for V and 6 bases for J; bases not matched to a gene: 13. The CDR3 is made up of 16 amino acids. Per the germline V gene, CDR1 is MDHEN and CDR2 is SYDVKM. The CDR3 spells CASSLLTRGREDGYTF. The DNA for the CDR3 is TGTGCCAGCAGTTTGCTGACGAGGGGGCGCGAGGATGGCTACACCTTC.

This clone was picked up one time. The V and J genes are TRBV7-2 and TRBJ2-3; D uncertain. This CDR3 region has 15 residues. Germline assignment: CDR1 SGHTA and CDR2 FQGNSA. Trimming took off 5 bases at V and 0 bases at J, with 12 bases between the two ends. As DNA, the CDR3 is TGTGCCAGCAGCCCCATGGGCGAAAGCACAGATACGCAGTATTTT. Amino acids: CASSPMGESTDTQYF.

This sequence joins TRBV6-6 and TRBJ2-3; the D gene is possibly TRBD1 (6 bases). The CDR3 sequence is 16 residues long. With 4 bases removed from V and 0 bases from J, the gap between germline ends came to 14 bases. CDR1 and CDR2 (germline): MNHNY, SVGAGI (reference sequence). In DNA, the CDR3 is TGTGCCAGCAGTTCCGGACAGACCTCTAGCACAGATACGCAGTATTTT. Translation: CASSSGQTSSTDTQYF.